A selection of T cell receptor beta chains follows, all from one sample in a study of glioma-infiltrating T cells after dendritic cell vaccination. Method: immunoSEQ multiplex PCR; TCRdb's copy keeps in-frame clones and lacks some. Of more than 45,000 clones listed, around 85% are singletons. The starting material was blood, obtained after dendritic cell vaccination. The receptors come from a human donor with glioblastoma. The CDR3 runs from the conserved cysteine through the conserved F or W. The D gene is left open where the match is weak. Size is omitted from some rows. Given values are once, few, many or a class for expanded clones.

d_call: TRBD2
j_call: TRBJ2-4
clone_size: .
v_call: TRBV30
cdr3_aa: CAWSLAGVRNIQYF
cdr3_nt: TGTGCCTGGAGCTTAGCGGGGGTAAGGAACATTCAGTACTTC

d_call: .
j_call: TRBJ1-2
clone_size: .
v_call: TRBV7-2
cdr3_aa: CASSLGLGRLDYGYTF
cdr3_nt: TGTGCCAGCAGCTTAGGGTTGGGGCGGCTTGACTATGGCTACACCTTC

d_call: TRBD2
j_call: TRBJ2-3
clone_size: .
v_call: TRBV6-1
cdr3_aa: CASRTRDYTTDTQYF
cdr3_nt: TGTGCCAGCAGAACACGGGACTATACGACAGATACGCAGTATTTT

d_call: .
j_call: TRBJ1-2
clone_size: .
v_call: TRBV19
cdr3_aa: CASSKTANYGYTF
cdr3_nt: TGTGCCAGTAGTAAAACGGCTAACTATGGCTACACCTTC

d_call: .
j_call: TRBJ2-7
clone_size: few
v_call: TRBV4-3
cdr3_aa: CASSQDFRLGYEQYF
cdr3_nt: TGCGCCAGCAGCCAAGATTTTCGACTTGGCTACGAGCAGTACTTC

d_call: TRBD1
j_call: TRBJ1-1
clone_size: .
v_call: TRBV7-2
cdr3_aa: CASSFRGRQGDTEAFF
cdr3_nt: TGTGCCAGCAGCTTCCGCGGGAGACAGGGGGACACTGAAGCTTTCTTT

d_call: TRBD1
j_call: TRBJ2-1
clone_size: .
v_call: TRBV11-3
cdr3_aa: CASSLGQGALVGNEQFF
cdr3_nt: TGTGCCAGCAGCTTAGGACAGGGGGCCCTAGTGGGGAATGAGCAGTTCTTC

d_call: TRBD1
j_call: TRBJ1-3
clone_size: .
v_call: TRBV6-6
cdr3_aa: CASSWGDRSSGNTIYF
cdr3_nt: TGTGCCAGCAGTTGGGGGGACAGGAGCTCTGGAAACACCATATATTTT

d_call: .
j_call: TRBJ2-7
clone_size: .
v_call: TRBV5-6
cdr3_aa: CASSLAIRTYEQYF
cdr3_nt: TGTGCCAGCAGCTTGGCCATCAGGACCTACGAGCAGTACTTC

d_call: .
j_call: TRBJ1-1
clone_size: few
v_call: TRBV19
cdr3_aa: CASRVAENTEAFF
cdr3_nt: TGTGCCAGTAGGGTGGCAGAGAACACTGAAGCTTTCTTT

d_call: .
j_call: TRBJ1-2
clone_size: .
v_call: TRBV16
cdr3_aa: CASSQSRQLDYGYTF
cdr3_nt: TGTGCCAGCAGCCAATCACGACAGTTAGACTATGGCTACACCTTC

d_call: TRBD2
j_call: TRBJ2-5
clone_size: .
v_call: TRBV7-3
cdr3_aa: CASSPSGGTQETQYF
cdr3_nt: TGTGCCAGCAGCCCCAGCGGGGGGACCCAAGAGACCCAGTACTTC

d_call: .
j_call: TRBJ1-4
clone_size: few
v_call: TRBV2
cdr3_aa: CASRTTVRDEKLFF
cdr3_nt: TGTGCCAGCAGGACGACAGTTAGGGATGAAAAACTGTTTTTT

d_call: .
j_call: TRBJ1-1
clone_size: .
v_call: TRBV7-2
cdr3_aa: CASRLISGVTEAFF
cdr3_nt: TGTGCCAGCAGATTGATCTCCGGGGTCACTGAAGCTTTCTTT

d_call: TRBD1
j_call: TRBJ1-2
clone_size: .
v_call: TRBV11-2
cdr3_aa: CASSLQGVIYGYTF
cdr3_nt: TGTGCCAGCAGCTTACAGGGGGTGATCTATGGCTACACCTTC

d_call: .
j_call: TRBJ2-2
clone_size: few
v_call: TRBV27
cdr3_aa: CASSFQRVTGELFF
cdr3_nt: TGTGCCAGCAGTTTCCAGAGGGTGACCGGGGAGCTGTTTTTT

d_call: TRBD2
j_call: TRBJ2-3
clone_size: .
v_call: TRBV7-3
cdr3_aa: CASSLGREQYF
cdr3_nt: TGTGCCAGCAGCTTGGGGAGGGAGCAGTATTTT

d_call: .
j_call: TRBJ2-3
clone_size: .
v_call: TRBV15
cdr3_aa: CATSSPIQGVTSTDTQYF
cdr3_nt: TGTGCCACCAGCAGTCCCATACAAGGGGTAACTAGCACAGATACGCAGTATTTT

d_call: .
j_call: TRBJ2-3
clone_size: .
v_call: TRBV18
cdr3_aa: CASSPSLEDPGTRPGDTQYF
cdr3_nt: TGTGCCAGCTCACCAAGTTTGGAGGACCCCGGGACAAGGCCAGGCGATACGCAGTATTTT

d_call: TRBD1
j_call: TRBJ1-6
clone_size: .
v_call: TRBV15
cdr3_aa: CATSSTGADSPLHF
cdr3_nt: TGTGCCACCAGCAGCACAGGGGCGGATTCACCCCTCCACTTT

d_call: .
j_call: TRBJ2-1
clone_size: .
v_call: TRBV5-1
cdr3_aa: CASSFGSPNEQFF
cdr3_nt: TGCGCCAGCAGCTTCGGGTCCCCCAATGAGCAGTTCTTC

d_call: .
j_call: TRBJ2-5
clone_size: few
v_call: TRBV4-1
cdr3_aa: CASSQGPEETQYF
cdr3_nt: TGCGCCAGCAGCCAAGGTCCCGAAGAGACCCAGTACTTC

d_call: .
j_call: TRBJ2-2
clone_size: .
v_call: TRBV29-1
cdr3_aa: CSVDEGDTGELFF
cdr3_nt: TGCAGCGTTGACGAGGGGGACACCGGGGAGCTGTTTTTT

d_call: TRBD1
j_call: TRBJ2-7
clone_size: once
v_call: TRBV19
cdr3_aa: CASSTQATGAYEQYF
cdr3_nt: TGTGCCAGTAGTACACAAGCCACAGGGGCCTACGAGCAGTACTTC

d_call: .
j_call: TRBJ2-1
clone_size: .
v_call: TRBV15
cdr3_aa: CATSRRRRGRSSYNEQFF
cdr3_nt: TGTGCCACCAGCCGACGGCGGCGAGGGAGGAGCTCCTACAATGAGCAGTTCTTC

d_call: .
j_call: TRBJ2-7
clone_size: few
v_call: TRBV10-2
cdr3_aa: CASRGWRGTYEQYF
cdr3_nt: TGCGCCAGCAGAGGGTGGCGGGGAACCTACGAGCAGTACTTC

d_call: .
j_call: TRBJ1-2
clone_size: .
v_call: TRBV2
cdr3_aa: CASSESVRGYTF
cdr3_nt: TGTGCCAGCAGTGAGTCGGTTCGGGGCTACACCTTC

d_call: TRBD1
j_call: TRBJ1-1
clone_size: few
v_call: TRBV6-5
cdr3_aa: CASRDQGVRKAFF
cdr3_nt: TGTGCCAGCAGAGACCAGGGGGTCCGCAAAGCTTTCTTT

d_call: .
j_call: TRBJ2-7
clone_size: .
v_call: TRBV4-3
cdr3_aa: CASSQSRQAYEQYF
cdr3_nt: TGCGCCAGCAGCCAAAGTCGACAGGCCTACGAGCAGTACTTC

d_call: .
j_call: TRBJ2-2
clone_size: .
v_call: TRBV7-6
cdr3_aa: CASSTPRTGTGELFF
cdr3_nt: TGTGCCAGCAGCACCCCCCGTACAGGGACCGGGGAGCTGTTTTTT

d_call: TRBD1
j_call: TRBJ1-2
clone_size: .
v_call: TRBV11-2
cdr3_aa: CASSLQGARGYTF
cdr3_nt: TGTGCCAGCAGCCTACAGGGGGCACGGGGCTACACCTTC

d_call: TRBD1
j_call: TRBJ2-3
clone_size: .
v_call: TRBV7-6
cdr3_aa: CASTRYWGQGTDTQYF
cdr3_nt: TGTGCCAGCACCCGATACTGGGGACAGGGCACAGATACGCAGTATTTT

d_call: .
j_call: TRBJ2-7
clone_size: .
v_call: TRBV30
cdr3_aa: CAWSTREKVREQYF
cdr3_nt: TGTGCCTGGAGTACCCGGGAGAAAGTACGCGAGCAGTACTTC

d_call: .
j_call: TRBJ1-5
clone_size: .
v_call: TRBV6-5
cdr3_aa: CASGPDTYSNQPQHF
cdr3_nt: TGTGCCAGCGGCCCGGACACTTATAGCAATCAGCCCCAGCATTTT

d_call: .
j_call: TRBJ1-1
clone_size: .
v_call: TRBV5-1
cdr3_aa: CASSLVGEGIMNTEAFF
cdr3_nt: TGCGCCAGCAGCTTGGTCGGGGAGGGGATAATGAACACTGAAGCTTTCTTT

d_call: TRBD2
j_call: TRBJ2-1
clone_size: .
v_call: TRBV4-2
cdr3_aa: CASSQETSGGDNEQFF
cdr3_nt: TGTGCCAGCAGCCAAGAAACTAGCGGGGGAGACAATGAGCAGTTCTTC

d_call: .
j_call: TRBJ2-7
clone_size: .
v_call: TRBV5-1
cdr3_aa: CASSLAQGNYEQYF
cdr3_nt: TGCGCCAGCAGCTTAGCACAGGGAAACTACGAGCAGTACTTC

d_call: .
j_call: TRBJ2-3
clone_size: .
v_call: TRBV7-2
cdr3_aa: CASSLGPGDVDTQYF
cdr3_nt: TGTGCCAGCAGCTTAGGACCGGGGGACGTAGATACGCAGTATTTT

d_call: .
j_call: TRBJ1-1
clone_size: once
v_call: TRBV2
cdr3_aa: CASTDPGDVLETEAFF
cdr3_nt: TGTGCCAGCACCGATCCAGGGGACGTTCTGGAGACTGAAGCTTTCTTT

d_call: TRBD2
j_call: TRBJ2-1
clone_size: .
v_call: TRBV7-3
cdr3_aa: CASSSSGGGEQFF
cdr3_nt: TGTGCCAGCAGCTCTAGCGGGGGTGGGGAGCAGTTCTTC

d_call: .
j_call: TRBJ1-2
clone_size: .
v_call: TRBV29-1
cdr3_aa: CSVEDLHRRGYTF
cdr3_nt: TGCAGCGTTGAAGATCTGCACCGGAGGGGCTACACCTTC

d_call: .
j_call: TRBJ1-2
clone_size: .
v_call: TRBV2
cdr3_aa: CASSAGFGYTF
cdr3_nt: TGTGCCAGCAGCGCAGGGTTCGGCTACACCTTC

d_call: .
j_call: TRBJ1-1
clone_size: .
v_call: TRBV4-3
cdr3_aa: CASSPQQGIGTEAFF
cdr3_nt: TGCGCCAGCAGCCCCCAACAGGGCATAGGCACTGAAGCTTTCTTT

d_call: TRBD1
j_call: TRBJ2-7
clone_size: .
v_call: TRBV7-9
cdr3_aa: CASSPGQNTYEQYF
cdr3_nt: TGTGCCAGCAGCCCGGGACAGAATACCTACGAGCAGTACTTC

d_call: .
j_call: TRBJ2-7
clone_size: .
v_call: TRBV27
cdr3_aa: CASSLSQDYEQYF
cdr3_nt: TGTGCCAGCAGTTTGTCACAGGACTACGAGCAGTACTTC

d_call: .
j_call: TRBJ1-1
clone_size: .
v_call: TRBV6-5
cdr3_aa: CASTIGWSTEAFF
cdr3_nt: TGTGCCAGCACTATCGGGTGGAGTACTGAAGCTTTCTTT

d_call: TRBD1
j_call: TRBJ2-7
clone_size: .
v_call: TRBV10-2
cdr3_aa: CASSESGQGSYEQYF
cdr3_nt: TGCGCCAGCAGTGAGTCGGGACAGGGATCCTACGAGCAGTACTTC

d_call: .
j_call: TRBJ1-2
clone_size: .
v_call: TRBV11-3
cdr3_aa: CASSKFVGGRVDYGYTF
cdr3_nt: TGTGCCAGCAGCAAATTCGTGGGGGGGCGCGTCGACTATGGCTACACCTTC

d_call: .
j_call: TRBJ1-1
clone_size: .
v_call: TRBV11-2
cdr3_aa: CASSLVEDFFMNTEAFF
cdr3_nt: TGTGCCAGCAGCTTAGTTGAGGACTTCTTCATGAACACTGAAGCTTTCTTT

d_call: .
j_call: TRBJ2-7
clone_size: .
v_call: TRBV12-5
cdr3_aa: CASGLAVWSRAGASEQYF
cdr3_nt: TGTGCTAGTGGTTTGGCGGTCTGGTCGCGGGCGGGGGCGAGTGAGCAGTACTTC